The 14 T cell receptor beta chains listed next were all sequenced from one sample in a study of CD8 T cells in ankylosing spondylitis. Using its own MiXCR run on the 5' RACE reads, TCRdb lists one record per CDR3 protein. The data show 100,000 to 150,000 distinct CDR3 sequences, more than 6.5% seen once. Sequencing used blood, either unsorted or a sorted T cell fraction (not recorded which). These receptors all stem from a male donor with ankylosing spondylitis or in good health (not recorded which).

This clonotype has at least ten counts. V is TRBV20-1 and J is TRBJ1-5; D not certain. The CDR3 contains 14 residues. The V end was cut by 1 base, the J end by 7 bases, with 14 bases between. Looked up from germline, CDR1 is DFQATT and CDR2 is SNEGSKA (reference sequence). The CDR3 loop reads CSARVRSESQPQHF. For the CDR3, the DNA is TGCAGTGCTAGAGTTCGTTCCGAGTCCCAGCCCCAGCATTTT.

This clonotype was counted many times. This chain connects TRBV5-1 to TRBJ1-5, with a weak D call TRBD1 (6 bases). The CDR3 length is 15 residues. CDR1 is SGHRS and CDR2 is YFSETQ in the germline V gene. The V gene lost 4 bases and the J gene lost 0 bases, with 11 bases spanning the gap. CDR3 DNA: TGCGCCAGCAGCCCGGACAGTTATAGCAATCAGCCCCAGCATTTT. As protein: CASSPDSYSNQPQHF.

This clonotype was seen ten or more times. This chain connects TRBV12-3 or TRBV12-4 to TRBJ1-1, with a tentative D call TRBD1 (6 bases). This CDR3 region has 14 residues. Trimming removed 6 bases from V and 1 base from J, with 12 bases in between. CDR3 sequence reads: CASSPGHQNTEAFF. DNA of the CDR3: TGTGCCAGCAGCCCGGGACACCAGAACACTGAAGCTTTCTTT.

The chain is built from TRBV12-3 or TRBV12-4 and TRBJ2-2, with TRBD2 identical over 9 bases. The CDR3 loop spans 14 amino acids. V lost 10 bases, J lost 5 bases, and 8 bases stayed unmatched. CDR3 nucleotides: TGTGCCACTCCGGCGGGGGGGGGAACCGGGGAGCTGTTTTTT. Its translation is CATPAGGGTGELFF.

This clonotype was recorded at least ten times. This rearrangement joins TRBV12-3 or TRBV12-4 to TRBJ1-1; 7 bases map to TRBD1. The trim removed 5 bases at V and 6 bases at J, leaving 6 bases unmatched. The CDR3 covers 13 residues. CDR3 loop: CASSTTGSPEAFF. The DNA of the CDR3 is TGTGCCAGCAGTACGACAGGGTCCCCTGAAGCTTTCTTT.

This clonotype was counted many times. The chain has TRBV12-3 or TRBV12-4 and TRBJ2-3; no firm D call. This CDR3 has 14 amino acids. The V end was cut by 3 bases, the J end by 1 base, with 8 bases between. CDR3 in amino acids: CASSLVPGTDTQYF. The CDR3 bases are TGTGCCAGCAGTTTGGTCCCCGGCACAGATACGCAGTATTTT.

This clonotype was counted at least ten times. The gene calls are TRBV6-1 and TRBJ1-1, with no clear D. V lost 7 bases and J lost 3, with 12 bases in between. The CDR3 consists of 13 residues. From germline, CDR1 is MNHNS and CDR2 SASEGT. CDR3 DNA: TGTGCCAGCAACTCCCTCGGGGACACTGAAGCTTTCTTT. Amino acids: CASNSLGDTEAFF.

There are many counts of this clonotype. The rearrangement links TRBV11-2 to TRBJ2-7; 13 bases are a match to TRBD2. Losses at the gene ends were 7 bases for V and 5 bases for J; bases not matched to a gene: 17. CDR1 and CDR2 (germline): SGHAT, FQNNGV. This CDR3 is built from 18 residues. CDR3 residues: CASTPGLAGFSLRDEQYF. The CDR3 DNA follows: TGTGCCAGCACCCCGGGACTAGCGGGATTCTCACTGCGAGACGAGCAGTACTTC. The full variable domain, in which reference TRBV11-2 and TRBJ2-7 provide the parts outside the CDR3, is EAGVAQSPRYKIIEKRQSVAFWCNPISGHATLYWYQQILGQGPKLLIQFQNNGVVDDSQLPKDRFSAERLKGVDSTLKIQPAKLEDSAVYLCASTPGLAGFSLRDEQYFGPGTRLTVT.

The table lists this clonotype with many counts. The chain couples TRBV20-1 to TRBJ1-6; TRBD1 might be the D (5 bases). This CDR3 contains 15 residues. Germline CDR1 reads DFQATT; CDR2 reads SNEGSKA (reference sequence). The V end lost 1 base, the J end lost 7 bases, and 14 bases lay between the germline ends. The CDR3 protein is CSARVGGRENSPLHF. Here the CDR3 DNA reads TGCAGTGCTAGAGTGGGAGGCAGGGAGAATTCACCCCTCCACTTT.

This clonotype was counted at least ten times. The V and J genes are TRBV28 and TRBJ2-7; TRBD1 matches at 7 bases. CDR1 is MDHEN and CDR2 is SYDVKM in the germline V gene. This CDR3 contains 16 residues. V shed 4 bases, J shed 3 bases, and the junction held 12 bases outside the gene matches. CDR3 loop: CASSSDQGQFYYEQYF. CDR3 sequence (DNA): TGTGCCAGCAGTTCCGACCAGGGACAGTTTTACTACGAGCAGTACTTC.

This clonotype was observed at least ten times. As DNA, the CDR3 is TGCAGTGCTAGAGGCATAGCGGGGGAACTCACGGAGACCCAGTACTTC. Residues: CSARGIAGELTETQYF. The J gene is TRBJ2-5, the V gene TRBV20-1; 9 bases line up with TRBD2. Germline V lookup: CDR1 DFQATT, CDR2 SNEGSKA (reference sequence). The CDR3 contains 16 residues. Trimming cost V 1 base and J 5 bases; bases outside gene matches: 11.

This clonotype was counted many times. The rearrangement uses TRBV11-2 and TRBJ2-1; D tentatively fits TRBD1 or TRBD2 (5 bases each). The CDR3 extends over 18 amino acids. V was shortened by 0 bases and J by 0 bases, with 15 bases between the two germline ends. The germline V gene has CDR1 SGHAT and CDR2 FQNNGV. The CDR3 DNA follows: TGTGCCAGCAGCTTAGAAACCTCGGGACCAAGCTCCTACAATGAGCAGTTCTTC. It yields the protein CASSLETSGPSSYNEQFF.

In this sample, this clonotype turned up many times. The chain combines TRBV30 with TRBJ1-2; D call uncertain. Trimming cost V 2 bases and J 1 base, with 17 bases left between them. CDR3 length: 16 amino acids. Germline-derived CDR1 and CDR2 are GTSNPN and SVGIG (reference sequence). The DNA of the CDR3 is TGTGCCTGGAGTCACCCGGGAGCCCCAATTAACTATGGCTACACCTTC. Its translation: CAWSHPGAPINYGYTF. Based on the CDR3 plus reference TRBV30 and TRBJ1-2, the full variable domain is SQTIHQWPATLVQPVGSPLSLECTVEGTSNPNLYWYRQAAGRGLQLLFYSVGIGQISSEVPQNLSASRPQDRQFILSSKKLLLSDSGFYLCAWSHPGAPINYGYTFGSGTRLTVV.

This clonotype occurred many times. This CDR3 is CASSWGTGTPNEQFF. Written as DNA, the CDR3 is TGCGCCAGCAGCTGGGGGACAGGGACACCCAATGAGCAGTTCTTC. This rearrangement joins TRBV5-1 to TRBJ2-1, with 9 nucleotides matching TRBD1. CDR1 and CDR2 (germline): SGHRS, YFSETQ. V was clipped by 3 bases and J by 6 bases; unmatched bases: 7. The CDR3 spans 15 residues.